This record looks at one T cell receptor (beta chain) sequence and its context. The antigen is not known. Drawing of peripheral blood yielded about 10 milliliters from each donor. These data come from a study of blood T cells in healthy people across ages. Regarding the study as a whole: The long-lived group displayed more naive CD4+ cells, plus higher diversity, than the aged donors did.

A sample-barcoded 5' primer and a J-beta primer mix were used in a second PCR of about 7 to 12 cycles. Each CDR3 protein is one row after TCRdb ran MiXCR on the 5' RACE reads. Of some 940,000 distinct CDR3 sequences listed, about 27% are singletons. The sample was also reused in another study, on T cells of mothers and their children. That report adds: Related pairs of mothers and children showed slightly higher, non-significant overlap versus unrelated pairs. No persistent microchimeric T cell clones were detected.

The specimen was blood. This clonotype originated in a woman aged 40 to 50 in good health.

The CDR3 reads CASSPRVSGNTIYF. Written as DNA, the CDR3 is TGTGCCAGCAGCCCCAGGGTGTCCGGAAACACCATATATTTT. The chain couples TRBV12-3 or TRBV12-4 to TRBJ1-3; the D gene is possibly TRBD1 (5 bases). CDR3 length equals 14 residues. Trimming cost V 6 bases and J 4 bases, with 13 bases left between them.